Following are 19 T cell receptor beta chains from one sample sequenced in a study of blood T cell repertoires in COVID-19. The method was immunoSEQ multiplex PCR; TCRdb's version includes in-frame clones alone and lacks a portion of them. The data show more than 95,000 clones, roughly 90% seen once. The sequenced sample was peripheral blood. The receptor source for this set is a man aged 50-60 years with COVID-19, enrolled during active disease.

V is TRBV18 and J is TRBJ1-5; D is possibly TRBD1 (5 bases). The germline V gene encodes CDR1 KGHSH and CDR2 LQKENI. The CDR3 sequence is 16 residues long. V was trimmed by 2 bases and J by 5 bases, leaving 16 bases between them. The CDR3 loop is CASSPRQTQSHQPQHF. CDR3 in DNA: TGTGCCAGCTCACCAAGACAGACTCAAAGTCATCAGCCCCAGCATTTT.

V is TRBV5-1 and J is TRBJ2-1, with 9 bases lining up with TRBD2. Germline V gene sequence: CDR1 SGHRS, CDR2 YFSETQ. Losses at the gene ends were 4 bases for V and 8 bases for J; bases not matched to a gene: 10. CDR3 length: 15 amino acids. CDR3 residues: CASSTFSGSGYEQFF. CDR3 sequence (DNA): TGCGCCAGCAGCACATTTAGCGGGAGTGGCTATGAGCAGTTCTTC.

This chain connects TRBV19 to TRBJ2-4; tentatively, D is TRBD1 (7 bases). Trimming took off 6 bases at V and 7 bases at J, with 22 bases between the two ends. Germline V gives CDR1 LNHDA, CDR2 SQIVND (reference sequence). This CDR3 has 16 residues. CDR3 region: CASRVQGLLGGNIQYF. In nucleotides, the CDR3 is TGTGCCAGTAGAGTACAGGGGCTTCTTGGGGGGAACATTCAGTACTTC.

The chain couples TRBV6-6 to TRBJ1-2, with TRBD1 matching over 9 bases. Germline assignment: CDR1 MNHNY and CDR2 SVGAGI (reference sequence). With V trimmed by 6 bases and J by 4 bases, 6 bases remained unmatched. The CDR3 covers 14 residues. CDR3 amino acids: CASRTGTGLYGYTF. The CDR3 bases are TGTGCCAGCAGGACCGGGACAGGGCTCTATGGCTACACCTTC.

V is TRBV6-6 and J is TRBJ2-7, with TRBD1 matching 12 bases. Unmatched junction bases numbered 10, after V lost 6 bases and J lost 4 bases. Germline-derived CDR1 and CDR2 are MNHNY and SVGAGI (reference sequence). The CDR3 consists of 16 residues. The CDR3 is CASRRTGTGGPYEQYF. CDR3 in DNA: TGTGCCAGCAGGAGAACCGGGACAGGGGGCCCGTACGAGCAGTACTTC.

The chain is built from TRBV5-1 and TRBJ1-1; TRBD1 matches at 9 bases. The ends lost 3 bases at V and 0 bases at J; junction bases unmatched: 9. CDR1 is SGHRS, CDR2 YFSETQ, per germline. The CDR3 extends over 17 amino acids. CDR3 in amino acids: CASSYRQGGTMNTEAFF. CDR3 sequence (DNA): TGCGCCAGCAGCTACCGACAGGGGGGCACTATGAACACTGAAGCTTTCTTT.

This clone was seen once. This chain uses TRBV9 with TRBJ2-5; 7 bases are a match to TRBD2. The germline V gene encodes CDR1 SGDLS and CDR2 YYNGEE. The CDR3 consists of 13 residues. J gave up 5 bases and V 0 bases, and 1 base lay outside the gene matches. CDR3 in amino acids: CASSVGTRETQYF. DNA of the CDR3: TGTGCCAGCAGCGTAGGGACTAGGGAGACCCAGTACTTC. The whole variable domain, filled in from reference TRBV9 and TRBJ2-5, reads DSGVTQTPKHLITATGQRVTLRCSPRSGDLSVYWYQQSLDQGLQFLIQYYNGEERAKGNILERFSAQQFPDLHSELNLSSLELGDSALYFCASSVGTRETQYFGPGTRLLVL.

This chain connects TRBV28 to TRBJ2-4; 10 bases align to TRBD2. J was trimmed by 5 bases and V by 7 bases; bases with no gene match: 8. The CDR3 is 15 amino acids. Germline assignment: CDR1 MDHEN and CDR2 SYDVKM. CDR3 DNA sequence: TGTGCCAGCACCCGAATAGCGGGAGGACAAAACATTCAGTACTTC. The encoded protein is CASTRIAGGQNIQYF.

The chain links TRBV7-2 to TRBJ2-3; D may be TRBD2 (6 bases). The CDR3 covers 14 residues. V lost 4 bases to trimming and J lost 8 bases, with 16 bases between them. Germline V lookup: CDR1 SGHTA, CDR2 FQGNSA. The CDR3 here is CASSSPTSRSTQYF. CDR3 DNA: TGTGCCAGCAGCTCCCCGACTAGTCGCAGTACGCAGTATTTT.

This clone was observed a single time. The chain uses TRBV6-5 and TRBJ2-5; 8 bases match TRBD2. CDR3 length equals 15 residues. Looked up from germline, CDR1 is MNHEY and CDR2 is SVGAGI. V was pared by 7 bases and J by 2 bases, with 9 bases of the junction left unmatched. CDR3 nucleotides: TGTGCCAGCACCCTTCACAAGCGGGAGCAAGAGACCCAGTACTTC. Its protein is CASTLHKREQETQYF.

J is TRBJ2-3 and V is TRBV19, with 10 positions matching TRBD2. The CDR3 has 16 amino acids. Germline-derived CDR1 and CDR2 are LNHDA and SQIVND (reference sequence). V lost 1 base and J lost 4; bases outside the gene matches: 5. The CDR3 spells CASSIGAGGSADTQYF. The CDR3 DNA follows: TGTGCCAGTAGTATAGGAGCGGGAGGGTCGGCAGATACGCAGTATTTT. Based on the CDR3 plus reference TRBV19 and TRBJ2-3, the full variable domain is DGGITQSPKYLFRKEGQNVTLSCEQNLNHDAMYWYRQDPGQGLRLIYYSQIVNDFQKGDIAEGYSVSREKKESFPLTVTSAQKNPTAFYLCASSIGAGGSADTQYFGPGTRLTVL.

This chain joins TRBV3-1 (or the pseudogene TRBV3-2) and TRBJ2-7, with a possible D match to TRBD2 (6 bases). Trimming left V 1 base short and J 6 bases short, with 10 bases between. The CDR3 length is 13 residues. Germline assignment: CDR1 LGHDT and CDR2 YNNKEL (reference sequence). The CDR3 is CASSQGVGGEQYF. CDR3 coding DNA: TGTGCCAGCAGCCAAGGGGTCGGGGGCGAGCAGTACTTC.

This chain links TRBV19 with TRBJ2-5, with 8 bases fitting TRBD1. The CDR3 extends over 14 amino acids. Germline V gene lookup returns CDR1 LNHDA and CDR2 SQIVND (reference sequence). Trimming took 5 bases from V and 5 from J; bases not matched to a gene: 7. As DNA, the CDR3 is TGTGCCAGTAGTGGGGCAGGGGGCGTCGAGACCCAGTACTTC. Protein sequence: CASSGAGGVETQYF.

The rearrangement joins TRBV7-9 to TRBJ2-5, with D possibly TRBD1 on 5 matching bases. CDR3 length: 12 amino acids. Germline V gene sequence: CDR1 SEHNR, CDR2 FQNEAQ (reference sequence). The V gene lost 2 bases and the J gene lost 4 bases, with 5 bases spanning the gap. The DNA of the CDR3 is TGTGCCAGCAGCTTAAGGGGAGAGACCCAGTACTTC. This translates into CASSLRGETQYF.

The DNA for the CDR3 is TGTGCCAGCGAGACAGGACCCTCCTACGAGCAGTACGTC. As protein: CASETGPSYEQYV. V is TRBV2 and J is TRBJ2-7, with a weak D call TRBD1 (6 bases). The CDR3 totals 13 residues. Germline V lookup: CDR1 SNHLY, CDR2 FYNNEI. V was trimmed by 8 bases and J by 0 bases, leaving 11 bases between them.

The chain carries TRBV5-1 and TRBJ1-4; no definite D call. Germline V CDR1 and CDR2: SGHRS, YFSETQ. This CDR3 comprises 15 residues. Trimming removed 0 bases from V and 0 bases from J, with 6 bases in between. The CDR3 protein is CASSLDGATNEKLFF. Here the CDR3 DNA reads TGCGCCAGCAGCTTGGACGGTGCAACTAATGAAAAACTGTTTTTT.

The chain combines TRBV7-9 with TRBJ2-2; D perhaps matches TRBD1 (5 bases). Trimming stripped 1 base from V and 3 bases from J, with 6 bases between. CDR3 size: 14 residues. The germline V gene has CDR1 SEHNR and CDR2 FQNEAQ (reference sequence). CDR3 in DNA: TGTGCCAGCAGCTTAGGACAGTACACCGGGGAGCTGTTTTTT. This codes for CASSLGQYTGELFF.

The rearrangement uses TRBV25-1 and TRBJ2-7; 11 bases fit TRBD2. The germline CDR1 and CDR2 sequences are MGHDK and SYGVNS. The trim removed 3 bases at V and 2 bases at J, leaving 3 bases unmatched. CDR3 length: 15 amino acids. The CDR3 sequence is CASSEASGRPYEQYF. CDR3 nucleotides: TGTGCCAGCAGTGAGGCTAGCGGGAGGCCCTACGAGCAGTACTTC.

This chain uses TRBV30 with TRBJ2-4; no clear D gene. Germline-derived CDR1 and CDR2 are GTSNPN and SVGIG (reference sequence). Trimming pared 3 bases from V and 1 base from J, leaving 13 bases between. The CDR3 extends over 15 amino acids. In DNA, the CDR3 is TGTGCCTGGAGAAGTGGCAGATGGGCCAAAAACATTCAGTACTTC. Amino acid sequence: CAWRSGRWAKNIQYF.